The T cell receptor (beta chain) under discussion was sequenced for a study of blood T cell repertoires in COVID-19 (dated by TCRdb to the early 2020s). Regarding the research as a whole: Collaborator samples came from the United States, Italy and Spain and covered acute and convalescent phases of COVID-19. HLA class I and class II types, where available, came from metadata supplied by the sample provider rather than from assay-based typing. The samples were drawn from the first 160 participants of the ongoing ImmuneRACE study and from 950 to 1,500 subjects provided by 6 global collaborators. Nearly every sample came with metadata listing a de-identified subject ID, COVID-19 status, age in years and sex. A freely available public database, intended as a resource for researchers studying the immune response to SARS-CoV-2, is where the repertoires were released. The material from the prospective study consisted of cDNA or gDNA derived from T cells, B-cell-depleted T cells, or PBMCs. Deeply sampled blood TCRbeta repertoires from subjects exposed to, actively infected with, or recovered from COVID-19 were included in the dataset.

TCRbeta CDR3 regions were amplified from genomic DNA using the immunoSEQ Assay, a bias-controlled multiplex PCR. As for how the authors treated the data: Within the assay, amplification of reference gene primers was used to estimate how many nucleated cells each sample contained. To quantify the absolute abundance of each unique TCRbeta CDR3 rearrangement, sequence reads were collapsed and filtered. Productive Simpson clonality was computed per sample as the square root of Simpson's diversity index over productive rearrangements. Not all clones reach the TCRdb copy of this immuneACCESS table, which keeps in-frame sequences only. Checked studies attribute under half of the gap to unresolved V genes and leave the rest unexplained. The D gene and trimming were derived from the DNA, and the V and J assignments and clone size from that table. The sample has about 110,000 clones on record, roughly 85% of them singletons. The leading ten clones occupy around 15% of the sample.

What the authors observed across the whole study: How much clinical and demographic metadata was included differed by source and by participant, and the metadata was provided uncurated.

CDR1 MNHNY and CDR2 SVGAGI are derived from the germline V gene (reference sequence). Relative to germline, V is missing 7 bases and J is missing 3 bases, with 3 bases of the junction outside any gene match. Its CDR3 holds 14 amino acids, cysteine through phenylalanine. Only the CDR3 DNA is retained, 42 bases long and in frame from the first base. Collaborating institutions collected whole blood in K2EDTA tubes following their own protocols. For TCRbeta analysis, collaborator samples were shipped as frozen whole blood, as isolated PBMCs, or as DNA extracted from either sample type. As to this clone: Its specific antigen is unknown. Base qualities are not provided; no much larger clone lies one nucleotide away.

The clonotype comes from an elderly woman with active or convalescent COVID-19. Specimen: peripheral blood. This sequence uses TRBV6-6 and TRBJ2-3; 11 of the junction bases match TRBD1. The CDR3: CASMDRGPTDTQYF. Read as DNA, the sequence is TGTGCCAGCATGGACAGGGGGCCGACAGATACGCAGTATTTT.